Listed here are 11 T cell receptor beta chains from one sample, sequenced in a study of cytomegalovirus exposure and HLA in healthy donors. With 60 Vbeta and 13 Jbeta primers, the PCR was carried out. Sequencing was performed with immunoSEQ multiplex PCR; in TCRdb, only in-frame clones are kept and a portion is missing. The sample contains about 110,000 clones, approximately 71% of which appear only once. The sequenced sample consisted of PBMCs. These receptor sequences come from a man aged 40-49 years in good health and CMV-seronegative.

A few counts support this clone. In DNA form, the CDR3 reads TGTGCCAGCAGCCAAAGGGGTGGTCTAGCGGGGGGCCGATACAATGAGCAGTTCTTC. Translated, it gives CASSQRGGLAGGRYNEQFF. The chain uses TRBV11-1 and TRBJ2-1, with 11 bases aligning to TRBD2. The CDR3 covers 19 residues. Germline CDR1 and CDR2: SGHAT and FQDESV (reference sequence). With V trimmed by 5 bases and J by 4 bases, 16 bases remained unmatched.

V usage is TRBV5-1 and J usage is TRBJ1-1, with D tentatively TRBD1 (5 bases). The germline CDR1 and CDR2 sequences are SGHRS and YFSETQ. Trimming shortened V by 2 bases and J by 3 bases, and 11 bases separated the two germline ends. The length of the CDR3 is 14 residues. The CDR3 reads CASSLRQGHTEAFF. The CDR3 coding sequence is TGCGCCAGCAGCTTACGGCAGGGCCACACTGAAGCTTTCTTT.

V is TRBV7-9 and J is TRBJ1-4; tentative D call: TRBD1 (5 bases). The CDR3 is 14 residues long. Germline assignment: CDR1 SEHNR and CDR2 FQNEAQ (reference sequence). Deletions cut 4 bases from V and 7 bases from J, with 13 bases between. The CDR3 DNA follows: TGTGCCAGCAGCTATACTTGGGGGGGTGAAAAACTGTTTTTT. Protein sequence: CASSYTWGGEKLFF.

The chain has TRBV9 and TRBJ2-1; TRBD2 matches at 12 bases. The CDR3 extends over 18 amino acids. Germline CDR1 is SGDLS and CDR2 is YYNGEE. The trim removed 3 bases at V and 7 bases at J, leaving 14 bases unmatched. For the CDR3, the DNA is TGTGCCAGCAGCGCAGGGGAGCTAGCGGGGGGGCCGAGGAATGAGCAGTTCTTC. Amino acids: CASSAGELAGGPRNEQFF.

CDR3 sequence reads: CASSTRTSGASYEQYF. The CDR3, as DNA: TGTGCCAGCAGTACCCGTACTAGCGGTGCCTCCTACGAGCAGTACTTC. The chain links TRBV28 to TRBJ2-7, with 8 bases identical to TRBD2. V lost 5 bases to trimming and J lost 0 bases; unmatched junction nucleotides: 9. Germline V gene sequence: CDR1 MDHEN, CDR2 SYDVKM. This CDR3 region has 16 residues.

Of note for this clone: The junction and the germline gene differ at one end; a read error may be behind it. This chain's CDR3 is CASSVDYRGQEQFF. In DNA form, the CDR3 reads TGTGCCAGTAGTGTAGATTACAGGGGGCAAGAGCAGTTCTTC. This sequence joins TRBV19 and TRBJ2-1; 9 nucleotides align to TRBD1. There are 14 residues in the CDR3. The germline V gene has CDR1 LNHDA and CDR2 SQIVND (reference sequence). Based on the CDR3 plus reference TRBV19 and TRBJ2-1, the full variable domain is DGGITQSPKYLFRKEGQNVTLSCEQNLNHDAMYWYRQDPGQGLRLIYYSQIVNDFQKGDIAEGYSVSREKKESFPLTVTSAQKNPTAFYLCASSVDYRGQEQFFGPGTRLTVL.

V gene TRBV21-1 combines with J gene TRBJ1-2; the table names TRBD1, a call not compared with the DNA. TRBV21-1 is labeled a pseudogene. The CDR3 extends over 20 amino acids. This CDR3 is CASSKKGVPGQGSLRYGYTF. The CDR3 DNA reads TGTGCCAGCAGCAAAAAGGGGGTCCCGGGACAGGGCTCCTTAAGATATGGCTACACCTTC.

The V and J genes are TRBV18 and TRBJ1-2; unclear D gene. CDR3 length: 14 residues. Trimming stripped 4 bases from V and 0 bases from J, with 9 bases between. CDR1 KGHSH and CDR2 LQKENI come from the germline V gene. The CDR3 here is CASSQETANYGYTF. In DNA form, the CDR3 reads TGTGCCAGCTCACAGGAGACGGCTAACTATGGCTACACCTTC.

This clone was seen only once. V gene TRBV7-9 combines with J gene TRBJ1-1; D not resolved. The V gene lost 3 bases and the J gene lost 3 bases, with 14 bases spanning the gap. CDR1 and CDR2 from the germline V gene are SEHNR and FQNEAQ (reference sequence). This CDR3 is built from 15 residues. CDR3: CASSFSLSGHTEAFF. CDR3 nucleotides: TGTGCCAGCAGCTTTAGTCTTAGCGGGCACACTGAAGCTTTCTTT.

V and J are TRBV6-1 and TRBJ2-5; 11 bases agree with TRBD2. CDR1 MNHNS and CDR2 SASEGT come from the germline V gene. V gave up 4 bases and J gave up 5 bases; unmatched junction bases: 6. The CDR3 is 15 amino acids. The CDR3 reads CASSVIAGGQETQYF. CDR3 sequence (DNA): TGTGCCAGCAGTGTCATAGCGGGGGGGCAGGAGACCCAGTACTTC.

This chain connects TRBV4-1 to TRBJ2-2; 10 nucleotides line up with TRBD1. The CDR3 is 17 residues long. Germline assignment: CDR1 MGHRA and CDR2 YSYEKL. Trimming took 4 bases from V and 4 from J; bases not matched to a gene: 9. DNA of the CDR3: TGCGCCAGCAGCCCTTTTCGACAGGGGGCGGGCACCGGGGAGCTGTTTTTT. Translating it yields CASSPFRQGAGTGELFF.